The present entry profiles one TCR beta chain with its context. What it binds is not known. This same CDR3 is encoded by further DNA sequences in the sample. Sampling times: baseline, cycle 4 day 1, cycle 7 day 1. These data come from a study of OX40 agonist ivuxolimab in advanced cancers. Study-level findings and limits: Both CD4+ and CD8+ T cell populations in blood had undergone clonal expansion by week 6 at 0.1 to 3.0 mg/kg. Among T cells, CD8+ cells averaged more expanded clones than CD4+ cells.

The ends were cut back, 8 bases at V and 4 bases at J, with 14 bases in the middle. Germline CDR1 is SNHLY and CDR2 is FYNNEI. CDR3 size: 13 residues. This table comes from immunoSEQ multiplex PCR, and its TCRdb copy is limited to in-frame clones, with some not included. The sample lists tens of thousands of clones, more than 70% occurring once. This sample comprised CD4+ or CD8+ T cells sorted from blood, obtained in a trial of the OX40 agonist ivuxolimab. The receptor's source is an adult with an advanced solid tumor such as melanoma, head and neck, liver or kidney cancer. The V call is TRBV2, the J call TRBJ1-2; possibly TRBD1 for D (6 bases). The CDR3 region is CASREGGSYGYTF. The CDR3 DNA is TGTGCCAGCCGGGAGGGGGGCAGCTATGGCTACACCTTC.